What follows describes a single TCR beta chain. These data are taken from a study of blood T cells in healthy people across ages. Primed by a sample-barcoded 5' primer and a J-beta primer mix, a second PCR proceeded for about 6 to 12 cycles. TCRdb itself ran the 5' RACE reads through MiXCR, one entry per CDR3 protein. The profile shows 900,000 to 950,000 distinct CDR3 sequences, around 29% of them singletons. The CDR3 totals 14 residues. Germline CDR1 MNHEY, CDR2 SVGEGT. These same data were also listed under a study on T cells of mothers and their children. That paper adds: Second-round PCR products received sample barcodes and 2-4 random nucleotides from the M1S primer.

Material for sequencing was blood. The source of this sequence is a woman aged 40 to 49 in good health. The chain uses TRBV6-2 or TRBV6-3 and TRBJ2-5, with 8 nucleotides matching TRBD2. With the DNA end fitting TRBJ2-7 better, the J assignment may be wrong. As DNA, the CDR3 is TGTGCCAGCTCGCGTAGCGGGACCACCTACGAGCAGTACTTC. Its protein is CASSRSGTTYEQYF.